This TCR beta chain was found in a study of T cell responses to AZD1222 COVID-19 vaccine. As for the study in general: Second-dose timings of about 4 or about 12 weeks were pooled.

V dropped 5 bases and J dropped 0 bases, with 11 bases sitting between them. This CDR3 spans 15 amino acids. Germline V lookup: CDR1 SGHAT, CDR2 FQNNGV. As regards this clone: What it recognizes is unknown.

Here immunoSEQ multiplex PCR was the method, and the copy in TCRdb shows in-frame clones only, minus some. The sample includes 150,000 or so clones, 90% to 95% of them seen just once. General study results and limits: Mapped onto spike, vaccine-associated CD4 TCRs spanned it and were dominant at 160-218 and 743-854.

The receptor was isolated from an adult in good health. This specimen consisted of peripheral blood, obtained on day 0 of AZD1222 vaccination. This sequence joins TRBV11-2 and TRBJ2-1; D perhaps matches TRBD1 (5 bases). The CDR3 DNA is TGTGCCAGCAGCCGACAGTTCAGCTCCTACAATGAGCAGTTCTTC. Translating it yields CASSRQFSSYNEQFF.